This TCR beta chain is from a study of siplizumab effects on memory and regulatory T cells. Study findings and constraints: The authors did not confirm suppressive function in proliferating Tregs from siplizumab cultures. Assignment to unstimulated subsets succeeded for only a minor fraction of the alloreactive clones. The average Treg-derived proportion among mappable alloreactive CD4+ clones was 65% to 80% with siplizumab versus about 30% in controls.

The assay was immunoSEQ multiplex PCR, and TCRdb's table has in-frame clones only and misses some. The sample lists 110,000 or so clones, 90% to 95% occurring once. CDR1 KGHSH and CDR2 LQKENI come from the germline V gene. This CDR3 contains 13 residues. With 6 bases removed from V and 0 bases from J, the gap between germline ends came to 9 bases. Details on this clone: Its target is unknown.

The genes are TRBV18 and TRBJ2-7; D may be TRBD1 (6 bases). The receptor's source is a human donor in good health. The sequenced material came from Tregs sorted from blood. The CDR3, as DNA: TGTGCCAGCTCTCGACAGGACTCCTACGAGCAGTACTTC. It encodes CASSRQDSYEQYF.